These 16 T cell receptor beta chains share one sample of origin, sequenced in a study of CD8+CD57+ T cells in acquired aplastic anemia. TCR beta VDJ and CDR3 profiles were obtained from a genomic DNA template. TCRdb ran MiXCR on the reads and lists one entry per CDR3 protein. The table shows around 230,000 distinct CDR3 sequences, with under 65% occurring only once. The sequenced material came from sorted CD4+, CD8+, or CD8+CD57+ T cells (not recorded which) from PBMCs. Receptor source: a human donor in good health.

This clonotype was observed a single time. The chain has TRBV7-2 and TRBJ1-5; tentatively, D is TRBD1 (6 bases). Trimming shortened V by 5 bases and J by 4 bases, and 9 bases separated the two germline ends. The CDR3 has 13 amino acids. Germline assignment: CDR1 SGHTA and CDR2 FQGNSA. Here the CDR3 reads CASSRDRNQPQHF. The CDR3 DNA sequence: TGTGCCAGCAGCCGTGACAGGAATCAGCCCCAGCATTTT.

This chain connects TRBV7-9 to TRBJ1-2; 7 bases map to TRBD1. Germline CDR1 and CDR2: SEHNR and FQNEAQ (reference sequence). The CDR3 is made up of 14 amino acids. Trimming cost V 3 bases and J 7 bases; bases outside gene matches: 8. The CDR3 region has the DNA TGTGCCAGCAGCTTGGATACAGGGGCAGCTGGCTACACCTTC. Protein product: CASSLDTGAAGYTF.

V and J are TRBV28 and TRBJ2-2; 7 bases map to TRBD1. The V gene's germline CDR1 is MDHEN and CDR2 SYDVKM. The CDR3 length is 16 residues. The J segment lost 4 bases and the V segment lost 3 bases, leaving 8 bases of the junction unmatched. CDR3 sequence (DNA): TGTGCCAGCAGTTTGGGGACAGTTTGGGGCACCGGGGAGCTGTTTTTT. This encodes CASSLGTVWGTGELFF.

This rearrangement joins TRBV7-9 to TRBJ2-2; D perhaps matches TRBD2 (5 bases). CDR1 is SEHNR, CDR2 FQNEAQ, per germline (reference sequence). The CDR3 is made up of 13 amino acids. Trimming cost V 9 bases and J 4 bases, with 12 bases left between them. CDR3 loop: CASQDLSTGELFF. As DNA, the CDR3 is TGTGCCAGTCAGGACTTAAGCACCGGGGAGCTGTTTTTT.

Worth noting for this clonotype: An end of the junction does not agree with germline; a read error may underlie this. This chain connects TRBV11-3 to TRBJ2-1; D may correspond to TRBD1 or TRBD2 (5 bases each). Germline V gene sequence: CDR1 SGHNT, CDR2 YENEEA. The CDR3 extends over 15 amino acids. The CDR3 sequence: CASGLDGTSYNEQFF. The CDR3 coding sequence is TGTGCCAGCGGCTTAGACGGGACCTCCTACAATGAGCAGTTCTTC.

This clonotype was observed a few times. An end of the junction does not agree with germline; a read error may underlie this. The rearrangement links TRBV7-6 to TRBJ2-3; 14 bases map to TRBD2. The V gene's germline CDR1 is SGHVS and CDR2 FNYEAQ. This CDR3 region has 20 residues. Written as DNA, the CDR3 is TGTGCCAGCAGCCTACGGGGGGGACTAGCGGGAGCCTTTCGCACGGATACGCAGTATTTT. Protein sequence: CASSLRGGLAGAFRTDTQYF.

The chain joins TRBV20-1 to TRBJ1-2; D is ambiguous. CDR3 length equals 16 residues. Germline V gene lookup returns CDR1 DFQATT and CDR2 SNEGSKA (reference sequence). V was cut by 3 bases and J by 8 bases, with 25 bases left in between. In nucleotides, the CDR3 is TGCAGTGCTAGCCCAGCCAGCGCGTCCTTGGTAGAAGGCTACACCTTC. Translation gives CSASPASASLVEGYTF.

In its sample, this clonotype was seen a few times. The V gene is TRBV7-2, the J gene TRBJ2-1; 7 bases match TRBD2. Germline V CDR1 and CDR2: SGHTA, FQGNSA. The CDR3 runs 15 residues. V lost 11 bases to trimming and J lost 0 bases; unmatched junction nucleotides: 10. Written as DNA, the CDR3 is TGTGCCTCTTCCCAAGCGGGAAGCTCCTACAATGAGCAGTTCTTC. Protein product: CASSQAGSSYNEQFF.

This clonotype was counted at least ten times. The chain links TRBV12-3 or TRBV12-4 to TRBJ2-7; TRBD2 matches at 7 bases. V was clipped by 7 bases and J by 3 bases; unmatched bases: 9. This CDR3 has 14 amino acids. In nucleotides, the CDR3 is TGTGCCAGCAACCCGAGCGGGGAAGGCTACGAGCAGTACTTC. This translates into CASNPSGEGYEQYF.

The chain has TRBV2 and TRBJ2-1, with D perhaps TRBD2 (6 bases). The germline CDR1 and CDR2 sequences are SNHLY and FYNNEI. The CDR3 is made up of 14 amino acids. The V end was cut by 4 bases, the J end by 3 bases, with 10 bases between. CDR3 protein: CASSVTGGYNEQFF. CDR3 nucleotide sequence: TGTGCCAGCAGTGTTACCGGGGGCTACAATGAGCAGTTCTTC.

Written as DNA, the CDR3 is TGTGCCAGCAGTCTTGGGGGGTCGAGTGGCTACACCTTC. This codes for CASSLGGSSGYTF. This chain uses TRBV2 with TRBJ1-2; D possibly corresponds to TRBD1 (5 bases). Trimming left V 5 bases short and J 7 bases short, with 14 bases between. CDR1 is SNHLY, CDR2 FYNNEI, per germline. The CDR3 is 13 residues long.

Of note for this clonotype: Possible read error: a much larger clone is one base away. The chain is built from TRBV9 and TRBJ1-5; 7 bases are a match to TRBD1. Germline V gene sequence: CDR1 SGDLS, CDR2 YYNGEE. The CDR3 sequence is 14 residues long. The CDR3 is CAGSGQGGNQPQHF. The CDR3 region has the DNA TGTGCCGGCAGCGGGCAGGGGGGAAATCAGCCCCAGCATTTT.

J is TRBJ2-3 and V is TRBV2; TRBD2 matches 8 bases. This CDR3 has 18 residues. V shed 2 bases and J 1 base; nucleotides not matched to a gene: 11. Germline CDR1 SNHLY, CDR2 FYNNEI. This CDR3 reads CASSERGGTSGCTDTQYF. Written as DNA, the CDR3 is TGTGCCAGCAGTGAAAGGGGCGGTACTAGCGGCTGCACAGATACGCAGTATTTT.

This clonotype has only one observation. The V and J genes are TRBV7-2 and TRBJ2-7, with D maybe TRBD2 (6 bases). The germline V and J ends were trimmed by 7 bases and 3 bases, with 10 bases remaining between them. The germline gives CDR1 SGHTA, CDR2 FQGNSA. This CDR3 contains 12 residues. CDR3 nucleotides: TGTGCCAGCAATTTCGGGGGCTACGAGCAGTACTTC. It codes for CASNFGGYEQYF.

This clonotype was seen more than once but under ten times. V usage is TRBV6-2 or TRBV6-3 and J usage is TRBJ2-3; no definite D call. Germline CDR1 reads MNHEY; CDR2 reads SVGEGT. V lost 2 bases to trimming and J lost 0 bases, with 9 bases between them. CDR3 length equals 15 residues. Here the CDR3 reads CASSYMGLSTDTQYF. In nucleotides, the CDR3 is TGTGCCAGCAGTTACATGGGCCTGAGCACAGATACGCAGTATTTT.

The chain is built from TRBV12-3 or TRBV12-4 and TRBJ2-7; the match to TRBD2 covers 7 bases. V was clipped by 5 bases and J by 3 bases; unmatched bases: 4. The CDR3 spans 13 residues. The CDR3 loop is CASSRGDGYEQYF. Here the CDR3 DNA reads TGTGCCAGCAGTCGGGGGGACGGCTACGAGCAGTACTTC.